This TCR beta chain was obtained from a study of T cell responses to AZD1222 COVID-19 vaccine. Sequencing was performed with immunoSEQ multiplex PCR; in TCRdb, only in-frame clones are kept and a portion is missing. The sample has 130,000 to 150,000 clones, about 91% seen once. As regards this clone: Its antigen is unknown.

Study-wide points: Following two doses of AZD1222, Spike-specific TCR breadth and depth rose. Only a handful of AZD1222 recipients, more than 5 in all, had baseline seropositivity. The reported proportion of spike-specific TCRs targeting unmutated variant regions was nearly half. No day 14 peak samples; only post-peak repertoires were characterized.

V lost 4 bases and J lost 0, with 9 bases in between. The CDR3 runs to 14 residues. Germline CDR1 and CDR2: SNHLY and FYNNEI. The sample in question was peripheral blood, obtained on day 0 of MenACWY control vaccination. This chain joins TRBV2 and TRBJ1-2; D gene uncertain. This TCR was recovered from an adult in good health. The DNA for the CDR3 is TGTGCCAGCAGTGTAGTAGAAGCTAACTATGGCTACACCTTC. As protein: CASSVVEANYGYTF.